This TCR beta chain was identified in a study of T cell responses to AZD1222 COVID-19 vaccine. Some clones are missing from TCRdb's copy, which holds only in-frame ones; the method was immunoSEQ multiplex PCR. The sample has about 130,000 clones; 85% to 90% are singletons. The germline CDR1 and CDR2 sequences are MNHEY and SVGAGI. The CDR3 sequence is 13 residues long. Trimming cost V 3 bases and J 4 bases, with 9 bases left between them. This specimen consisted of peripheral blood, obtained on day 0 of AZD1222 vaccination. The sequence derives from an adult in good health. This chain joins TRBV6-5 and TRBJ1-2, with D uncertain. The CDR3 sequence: CASSYGRSYGYTF. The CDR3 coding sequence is TGTGCCAGCAGTTATGGACGGAGCTATGGCTACACCTTC.